The table lists the clone carrying this TCR beta chain with many counts. What it binds is not known. Alongside a J-beta primer mix, a sample-barcoded 5' primer served in a second PCR lasting about 7 to 12 cycles. Via MiXCR, TCRdb re-called the 5' RACE reads, giving one row per CDR3 protein. Of 1 million or so distinct CDR3 sequences listed, around 25% are singletons. This sample was taken from a study of blood T cells in healthy people across ages. Findings and caveats of the study: When set beside aged donors, long-lived donors presented more naive CD4+ cells and higher diversity.

The CDR3 has 12 amino acids. V lost 5 bases to trimming and J lost 5 bases, with 9 bases between them. Germline values: CDR1 SEHNR, CDR2 FQNEAQ (reference sequence). The same data also went into a second study, on T cells of mothers and their children. From that paper: Mothers yielded over 8.5 million CDR3 reads, children some 2.9 million each.

Sequenced: blood. This chain links TRBV7-9 with TRBJ1-1; no clear D. The TCR originated in a girl under 10 years old in good health. CDR3 residues: CASSPRSTEAFF. DNA for the CDR3: TGTGCCAGCAGCCCTCGAAGTACTGAAGCTTTCTTT.